This TCR beta chain derives from a study of control samples from healthy donors and cancer patients. Sequenced by immunoSEQ multiplex PCR; TCRdb stores in-frame clones only, minus some. The sample consists of about 160,000 clones, 90% to 95% of them appearing once. Germline V gene lookup returns CDR1 MGHRA and CDR2 YSYEKL. This CDR3 is 15 amino acids long. The V and J ends lost 5 bases and 4 bases respectively, with 14 bases between them. The chain links TRBV4-1 to TRBJ1-4, with unresolved D. The receptor was derived from a woman aged 25-40 years in good health. The sample consisted of blood. CDR3 loop: CASSSDGLSNEKLFF. In nucleotides, the CDR3 is TGCGCCAGCAGCTCCGACGGGCTTAGTAATGAAAAACTGTTTTTT.